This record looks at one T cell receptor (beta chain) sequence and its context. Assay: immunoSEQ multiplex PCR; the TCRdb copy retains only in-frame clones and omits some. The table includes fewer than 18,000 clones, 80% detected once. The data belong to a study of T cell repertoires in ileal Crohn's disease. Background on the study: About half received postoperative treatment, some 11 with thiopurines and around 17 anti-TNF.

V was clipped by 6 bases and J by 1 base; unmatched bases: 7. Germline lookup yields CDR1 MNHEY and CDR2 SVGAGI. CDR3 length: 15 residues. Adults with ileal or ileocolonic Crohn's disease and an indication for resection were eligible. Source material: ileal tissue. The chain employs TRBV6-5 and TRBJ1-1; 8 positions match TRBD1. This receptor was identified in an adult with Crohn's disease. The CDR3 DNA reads TGTGCCAGCAGGATAGTCGGACAGGGGAACACTGAAGCTTTCTTT. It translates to CASRIVGQGNTEAFF.